This TCR beta chain was retrieved from a study of T cell responses to AZD1222 COVID-19 vaccine. Germline values: CDR1 SGHTA, CDR2 FQGNSA. V was clipped by 0 bases and J by 6 bases, with 9 bases between them. The CDR3 has 14 amino acids. Generated by immunoSEQ multiplex PCR, the TCRdb table keeps only in-frame clones and is missing some. The sample carries about 130,000 clones, over 85% recorded once. The chain employs TRBV7-2 and TRBJ2-1, with D perhaps TRBD2 (5 bases). The sequence was collected from an adult who received the AZD1222 COVID-19 vaccine. Sequenced material: peripheral blood, taken 28 days after the second AZD1222 dose. The CDR3 DNA is TGTGCCAGCAGCTTAGCAGGACTTTCCAATGAGCAGTTCTTC. It specifies CASSLAGLSNEQFF.